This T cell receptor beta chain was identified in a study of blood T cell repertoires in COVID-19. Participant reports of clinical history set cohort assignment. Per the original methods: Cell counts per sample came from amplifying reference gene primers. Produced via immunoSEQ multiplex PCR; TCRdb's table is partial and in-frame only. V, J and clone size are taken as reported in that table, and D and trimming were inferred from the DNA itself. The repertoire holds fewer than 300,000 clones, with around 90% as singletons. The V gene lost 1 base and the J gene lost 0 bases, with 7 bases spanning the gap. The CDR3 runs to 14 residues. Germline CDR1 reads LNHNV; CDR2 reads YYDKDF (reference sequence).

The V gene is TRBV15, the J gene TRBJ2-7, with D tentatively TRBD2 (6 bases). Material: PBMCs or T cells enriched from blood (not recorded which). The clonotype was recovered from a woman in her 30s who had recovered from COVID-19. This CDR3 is CATSRVGGSYEQYF. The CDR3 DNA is TGTGCCACCAGCAGAGTGGGGGGCTCCTACGAGCAGTACTTC.